The rows below give T cell receptor beta chains drawn from one sample of a study of Ad26.COV2.S vaccination and SARS-CoV-2 variants. TCRdb's copy holds only in-frame clones and misses some; the assay was immunoSEQ multiplex PCR. Of more than 300,000 clones listed, about 86% are singletons. Material: peripheral blood, obtained in a trial of Ad26.COV2.S vaccine versus placebo. All receptors come from a person between 18 and 65 years old who received the Ad26.COV2.S COVID-19 vaccine or a placebo. CDR3s include the opening cysteine and the closing phenylalanine or tryptophan. The D gene is left open where the match is weak. Some rows have no size entry. The others give once, few or many, or a class for an expanded clone.

v_gene	j_gene	d_gene	abundance	CDR3nt	CDR3aa
TRBV10-2	TRBJ1-1	.	.	TGCGCCAGCAGTGACCCCCCGTTCCGGGACACTGAAGCTTTCTTT	CASSDPPFRDTEAFF
TRBV4-3	TRBJ2-5	.	.	TGCGCCAGCAGCCGGGTCGTAGAAGAGACCCAGTACTTC	CASSRVVEETQYF
TRBV27	TRBJ1-2	.	.	TGTGCCAGCAGTTTATCATCGGCAGGCTATGGCTACACCTTC	CASSLSSAGYGYTF
TRBV6-5	TRBJ2-7	TRBD2	.	TGTGCCAGCAGTTACTCGCTAGCGGGGACCTACGAGCAGTACTTC	CASSYSLAGTYEQYF
TRBV6-6	TRBJ2-7	TRBD1	.	TGTGCCAGCAGTTACCAGGGGGCCTACGAGCAGTACTTC	CASSYQGAYEQYF
TRBV5-4	TRBJ1-6	TRBD1	.	TGTGCCAGCAGATTTGCGGACAGGGGAGATTCACCCCTCCACTTT	CASRFADRGDSPLHF
TRBV4-2	TRBJ2-5	TRBD2	.	TGTGCCAGCAGCCTGCTAGCGGGCCGGGAGACCCAGTACTTC	CASSLLAGRETQYF
TRBV29-1	TRBJ1-1	.	once	TGCAGCGTTGAAGCCGGGGGTGACCGTCGAGCTTTCTTT	CSVEAGGDRRAFF
TRBV2	TRBJ2-2	TRBD2	.	TGTGCCAGCAGGGGGGGACTAGCGCCCACCGGGGAGCTGTTTTTT	CASRGGLAPTGELFF
TRBV5-1	TRBJ2-3	.	.	TGCGCCAGCAGCTTTAATGGGGGACGAGAAGGAGATACGCAGTATTTT	CASSFNGGREGDTQYF
TRBV2	TRBJ1-5	.	.	TGTGCCAGCAGTGGAAATACCAGGGGTTTTGGGCAGCCCCAGCATTTT	CASSGNTRGFGQPQHF
TRBV27	TRBJ2-7	.	.	TGTGCCAGCAGTGGAAGCCGGGACCCCGGTACCTACGAGCAGTACTTC	CASSGSRDPGTYEQYF
TRBV19	TRBJ1-2	TRBD1	.	TGTGCCAGTATGCAGGACAGGGTGGGAGGCTACACCTTC	CASMQDRVGGYTF
TRBV30	TRBJ1-5	TRBD1	.	TGTGCCTGGAGCCGGACAGGGGTGGGTCAGCCCCAGCATTTT	CAWSRTGVGQPQHF
TRBV5-4	TRBJ2-5	.	.	TGTGCCAGCAGCCAGGGGACGTCAGAGACCCAGTACTTC	CASSQGTSETQYF
TRBV5-6	TRBJ1-6	.	.	TGTGCCAGCAGCTTGGCCGGCGGCAGGGAGAGCTCACCCCTCCACTTT	CASSLAGGRESSPLHF
TRBV9	TRBJ2-6	.	.	TGTGCCAGCAGCTCTGCAGCAGGGGTTCGTCGGGCCAACGTCCTGACTTTC	CASSSAAGVRRANVLTF
TRBV19	TRBJ1-2	TRBD1	.	TGTGCCAGTAGGAGAACTAGGGGACAGGAAAACGGGGGCTATGGCTACACCTTC	CASRRTRGQENGGYGYTF
TRBV3-1/TRBV3-2	TRBJ2-7	.	.	TGTGCCAGCAGCCAAGTCGGGGCGACATCCTACGAGCAGTACTTC	CASSQVGATSYEQYF
TRBV18	TRBJ2-2	TRBD2	.	TGTGCCAGCTCACTTGGACTAGCGGGACCGAACACCGGGGAGCTGTTTTTT	CASSLGLAGPNTGELFF
TRBV4-2	TRBJ1-1	.	.	TGTGCCAGCAGCCTACAGATGAACACTGAAGCTTTCTTT	CASSLQMNTEAFF
TRBV6-4	TRBJ2-1	TRBD1	.	TGTGCCAGCAGTGGAGGGGGCGCGCAGTTCTTC	CASSGGGAQFF
TRBV5-1	TRBJ2-5	.	.	TGCGCCAGCCGAGGGACGGGCCTTCCTACGGAGACCCAGTACTTC	CASRGTGLPTETQYF
TRBV7-2	TRBJ1-1	.	.	TGTGCCAGTCGGATGACGGGGAACACTGAAGCTTTCTTT	CASRMTGNTEAFF
TRBV7-3	TRBJ2-3	.	.	TGTGCCAGCAGCTTAAAGGGGGGAACGGCAGATACGCAGTATTTT	CASSLKGGTADTQYF
TRBV3-1/TRBV3-2	TRBJ1-1	.	.	TGTGCCAGCAGCCGAACAGGGTCAGACACTGAAGCTTTCTTT	CASSRTGSDTEAFF
TRBV7-2	TRBJ1-1	.	many	TGTGCCAGCAGCCCTCAGGCGGACGGGGCTGAAGCTTTCTTT	CASSPQADGAEAFF
TRBV6-6	TRBJ1-5	.	.	TGTGCCAGCAATCCCCCCGGCAGGGGAGGCAATCAGCCCCAGCATTTT	CASNPPGRGGNQPQHF
TRBV19	TRBJ2-1	.	once	TGTGCCAGTAGTTACCGGGGGCTCGTCAATGAGCAGTTCTTC	CASSYRGLVNEQFF
TRBV3-1/TRBV3-2	TRBJ1-1	TRBD1	.	TGTGCCAGCAGCCAATCCGGGACAGTCACTGAAGCTTTCTTT	CASSQSGTVTEAFF
TRBV7-9	TRBJ1-2	.	.	TGTGCCAGCAGCTACCGAAACTATGGCTACACCTTC	CASSYRNYGYTF
TRBV3-1/TRBV3-2	TRBJ2-4	.	.	TGTGCCAGCAGCCAGACCACAGGGTGGGGCAATCCCAAAAACATTCAGTACTTC	CASSQTTGWGNPKNIQYF
TRBV12-5	TRBJ2-5	TRBD2	.	TGTGCTAGTGGTCAAGGGACTAGCTCAGCGGGGACCCAGTACTTC	CASGQGTSSAGTQYF
TRBV11-2	TRBJ1-6	TRBD1	once	TGTGCCAGCAGCCTACAGGGGGACGAGATTTCACCCCTCCACTTT	CASSLQGDEISPLHF
TRBV6-5	TRBJ2-6	.	.	TGTGCCAGCAGCCTTCCTGGGGCCAACGTCCTGACTTTC	CASSLPGANVLTF
TRBV3-1/TRBV3-2	TRBJ1-1	.	.	TGTGCCAGCAGCCAAAGGGGCATCCCGGGACGAACACCGAACACTGAAGCTTTCTTT	CASSQRGIPGRTPNTEAFF
TRBV5-1	TRBJ2-3	.	.	TGCGCCAGCAGCTTGGGGGGGACAGATACGCAGTATTTT	CASSLGGTDTQYF
TRBV7-9	TRBJ2-4	TRBD1	.	TGTGCCAGCAGCCCGACAGGGGTGGCCATTCAGTACTTC	CASSPTGVAIQYF
TRBV7-2	TRBJ1-2	.	.	TGTGCCAGCAGCTTAATGTCAGGGTATGAAGGCTACACCTTC	CASSLMSGYEGYTF
TRBV2	TRBJ2-5	TRBD1	.	TGTGCCAGCAGTGCCGGGACAGGGCACCAAGAGACCCAGTACTTC	CASSAGTGHQETQYF
TRBV5-5	TRBJ1-2	.	few	TGTGCCAGCAGCTTGCAAGAGAACTATGGCTACACCTTC	CASSLQENYGYTF